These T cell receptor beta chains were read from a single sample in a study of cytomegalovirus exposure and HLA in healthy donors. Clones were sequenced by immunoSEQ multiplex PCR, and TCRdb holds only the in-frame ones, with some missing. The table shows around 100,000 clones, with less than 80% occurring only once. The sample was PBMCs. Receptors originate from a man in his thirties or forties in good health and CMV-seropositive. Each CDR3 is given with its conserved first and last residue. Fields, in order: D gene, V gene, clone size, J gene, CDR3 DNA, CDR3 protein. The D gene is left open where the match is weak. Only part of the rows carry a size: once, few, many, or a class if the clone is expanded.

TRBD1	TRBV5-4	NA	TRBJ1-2	TGTGCCAGCAGAACGACAGGGCAGCCTAACTATGGCTACACCTTC	CASRTTGQPNYGYTF
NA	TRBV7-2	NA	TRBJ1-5	TGTGCCAGCAGCTTAGCTGGGGGGTCATATAGCAATCAGCCCCAGCATTTT	CASSLAGGSYSNQPQHF
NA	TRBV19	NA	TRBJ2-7	TGTGCCAGTAGGGAAGTACCCGGGTACGAGCAGTACTTC	CASREVPGYEQYF
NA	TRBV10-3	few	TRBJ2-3	TGTGCCATCAGTGAGTCGACGGGGAGCATTTACACAGATACGCAGTATTTT	CAISESTGSIYTDTQYF
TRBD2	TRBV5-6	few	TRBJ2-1	TGTGCCAGCAGCGCGATGGCTAGCGGGGGGGCATGGAATGAGCAGTTCTTC	CASSAMASGGAWNEQFF
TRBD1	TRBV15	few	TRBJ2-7	TGTGCCACCAGCACTGAGAGGGGGCTTTACGAGCAGTACTTC	CATSTERGLYEQYF
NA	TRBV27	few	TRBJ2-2	TGTGCCAGCAGTAGCCTTATTAACACCGGGGAGCTGTTTTTT	CASSSLINTGELFF
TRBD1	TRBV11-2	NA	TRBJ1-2	TGTGCCAGCAGCCCGGGGACAGTTTCTAACTATGGCTACACCTTC	CASSPGTVSNYGYTF
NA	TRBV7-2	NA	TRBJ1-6	TGTGCCAGCAGCGTCACCGGGACAACCTTAAATTCACCCCTCCACTTT	CASSVTGTTLNSPLHF
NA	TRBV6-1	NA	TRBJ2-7	TGTGCCAGCAGTGAAAGACAGTCGTACTTC	CASSERQSYF
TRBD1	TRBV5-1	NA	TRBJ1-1	TGCGCCAGCAGCTCGACAGGGGACACTGAAGCTTTCTTT	CASSSTGDTEAFF
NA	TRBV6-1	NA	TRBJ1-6	TGTGCCAGCAGTGAACATGGCAATAATTCACCCCTCCACTTT	CASSEHGNNSPLHF
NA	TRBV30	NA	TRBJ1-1	TGTGCCTGGACCCCAGGGTTAAACACTGAAGCTTTCTTT	CAWTPGLNTEAFF
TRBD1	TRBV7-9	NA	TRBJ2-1	TGTGCCAGCAGCTTAGCCCAGGGGGTTACGAATGAGCAGTTCTTC	CASSLAQGVTNEQFF
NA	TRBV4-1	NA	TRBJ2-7	TGCGCCAGCAGCCAAGCCGGACAGACCTACGAGCAGTACTTC	CASSQAGQTYEQYF
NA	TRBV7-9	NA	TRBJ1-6	TGTGCCAGCAGCTTGGAGGCCGCCCGCTCCTATAATTCACCCCTCCACTTT	CASSLEAARSYNSPLHF
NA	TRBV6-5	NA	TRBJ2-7	TGTGCCAGCAGTTTCGACTTCCCGAGCTCCTACGAGCAGTACTTC	CASSFDFPSSYEQYF